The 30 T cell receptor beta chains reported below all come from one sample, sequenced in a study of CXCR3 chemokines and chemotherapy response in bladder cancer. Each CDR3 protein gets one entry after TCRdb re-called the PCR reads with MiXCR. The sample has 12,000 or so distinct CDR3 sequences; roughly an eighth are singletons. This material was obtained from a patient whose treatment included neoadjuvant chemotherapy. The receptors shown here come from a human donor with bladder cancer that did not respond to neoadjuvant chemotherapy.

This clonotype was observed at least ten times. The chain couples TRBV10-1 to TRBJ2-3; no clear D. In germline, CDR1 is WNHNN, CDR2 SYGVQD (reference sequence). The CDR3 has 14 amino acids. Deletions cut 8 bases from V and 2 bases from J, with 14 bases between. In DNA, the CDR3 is TGCGCCAGCTCTGACGGAGCCCTCACAGATACGCAGTATTTT. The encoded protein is CASSDGALTDTQYF.

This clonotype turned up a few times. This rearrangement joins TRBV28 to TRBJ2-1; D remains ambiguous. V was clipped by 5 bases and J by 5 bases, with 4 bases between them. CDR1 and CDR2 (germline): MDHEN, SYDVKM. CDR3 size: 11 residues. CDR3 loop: CASSTDNEQFF. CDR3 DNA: TGTGCCAGCAGTACCGACAATGAGCAGTTCTTC. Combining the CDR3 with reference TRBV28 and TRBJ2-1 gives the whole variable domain DVKVTQSSRYLVKRTGEKVFLECVQDMDHENMFWYRQDPGLGLRLIYFSYDVKMKEKGDIPEGYSVSREKKERFSLILESASTNQTSMYLCASSTDNEQFFGPGTRLTVL.

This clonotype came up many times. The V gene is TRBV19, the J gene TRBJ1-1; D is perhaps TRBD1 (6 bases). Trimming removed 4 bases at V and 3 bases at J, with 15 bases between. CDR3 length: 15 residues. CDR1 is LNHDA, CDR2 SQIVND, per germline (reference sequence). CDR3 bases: TGTGCCAGTAGTAGGGGGGGCCCTGGGGACACTGAAGCTTTCTTT. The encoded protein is CASSRGGPGDTEAFF.

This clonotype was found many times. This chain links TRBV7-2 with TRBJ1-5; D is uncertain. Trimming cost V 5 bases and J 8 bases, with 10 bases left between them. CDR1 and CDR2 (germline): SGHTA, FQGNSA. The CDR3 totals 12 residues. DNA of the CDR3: TGTGCCAGCAGCCTCTTTAGGGAGCCCCAGCATTTT. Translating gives CASSLFREPQHF. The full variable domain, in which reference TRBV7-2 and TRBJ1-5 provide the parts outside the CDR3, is GAGVSQSPSNKVTEKGKDVELRCDPISGHTALYWYRQSLGQGLEFLIYFQGNSAPDKSGLPSDRFSAERTGGSVSTLTIQRTQQEDSAVYLCASSLFREPQHFGDGTRLSIL.

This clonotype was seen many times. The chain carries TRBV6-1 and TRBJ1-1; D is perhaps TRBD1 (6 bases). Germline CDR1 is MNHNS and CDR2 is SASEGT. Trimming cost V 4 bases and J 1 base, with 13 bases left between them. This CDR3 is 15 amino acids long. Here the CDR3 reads CASSVRNRENTEAFF. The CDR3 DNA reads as TGTGCCAGCAGTGTAAGAAACAGGGAGAACACTGAAGCTTTCTTT.

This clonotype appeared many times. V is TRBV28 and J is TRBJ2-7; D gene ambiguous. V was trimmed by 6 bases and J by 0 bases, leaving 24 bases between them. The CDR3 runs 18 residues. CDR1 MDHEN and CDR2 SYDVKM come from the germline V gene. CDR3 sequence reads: CASRRPSVERISSYEQYF. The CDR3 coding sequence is TGTGCCAGCAGACGCCCTTCTGTAGAGAGAATAAGCTCCTACGAGCAGTACTTC. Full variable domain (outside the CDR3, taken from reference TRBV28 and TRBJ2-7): DVKVTQSSRYLVKRTGEKVFLECVQDMDHENMFWYRQDPGLGLRLIYFSYDVKMKEKGDIPEGYSVSREKKERFSLILESASTNQTSMYLCASRRPSVERISSYEQYFGPGTRLTVT.

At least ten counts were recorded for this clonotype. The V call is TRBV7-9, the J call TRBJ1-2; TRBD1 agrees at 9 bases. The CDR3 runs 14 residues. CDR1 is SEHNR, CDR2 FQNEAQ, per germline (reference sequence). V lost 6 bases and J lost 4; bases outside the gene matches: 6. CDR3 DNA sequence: TGTGCCAGCAGTCCGGGACAGGGACTCTATGGCTACACCTTC. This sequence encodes CASSPGQGLYGYTF.

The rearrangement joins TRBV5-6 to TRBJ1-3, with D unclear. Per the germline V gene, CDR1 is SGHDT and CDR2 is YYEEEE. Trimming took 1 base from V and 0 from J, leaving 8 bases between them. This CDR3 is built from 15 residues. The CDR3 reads CASSLLGISGNTIYF. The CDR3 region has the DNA TGTGCCAGCAGCTTGCTGGGTATCTCTGGAAACACCATATATTTT.

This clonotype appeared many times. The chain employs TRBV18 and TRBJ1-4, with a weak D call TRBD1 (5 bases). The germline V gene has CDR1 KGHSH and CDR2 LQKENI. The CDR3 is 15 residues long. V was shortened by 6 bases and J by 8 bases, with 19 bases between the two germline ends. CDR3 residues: CASSSGGGGSEKLFF. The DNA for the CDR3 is TGTGCCAGCTCGTCCGGGGGGGGAGGAAGCGAAAAACTGTTTTTT.

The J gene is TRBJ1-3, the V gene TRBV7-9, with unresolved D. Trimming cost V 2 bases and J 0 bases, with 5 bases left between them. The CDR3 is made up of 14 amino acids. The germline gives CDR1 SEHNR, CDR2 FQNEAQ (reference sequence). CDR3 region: CASSLRYSGNTIYF. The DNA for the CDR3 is TGTGCCAGCAGCTTAAGGTACTCTGGAAACACCATATATTTT. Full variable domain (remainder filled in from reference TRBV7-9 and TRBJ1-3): DTGVSQNPRHKITKRGQNVTFRCDPISEHNRLYWYRQTLGQGPEFLTYFQNEAQLEKSRLLSDRFSAERPKGSFSTLEIQRTEQGDSAMYLCASSLRYSGNTIYFGEGSWLTVV.

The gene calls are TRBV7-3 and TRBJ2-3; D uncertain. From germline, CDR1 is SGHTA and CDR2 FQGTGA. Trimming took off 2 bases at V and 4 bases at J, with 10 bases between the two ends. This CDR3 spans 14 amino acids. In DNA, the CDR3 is TGTGCCAGCAGCTTAGGAATGAGGCCAGATACGCAGTATTTT. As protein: CASSLGMRPDTQYF.

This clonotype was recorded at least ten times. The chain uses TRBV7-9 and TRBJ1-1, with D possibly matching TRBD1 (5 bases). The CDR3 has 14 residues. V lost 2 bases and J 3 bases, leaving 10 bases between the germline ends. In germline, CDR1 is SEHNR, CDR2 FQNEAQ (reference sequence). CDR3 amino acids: CASSLSGGDTEAFF. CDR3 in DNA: TGTGCCAGCAGCTTAAGCGGGGGGGACACTGAAGCTTTCTTT.

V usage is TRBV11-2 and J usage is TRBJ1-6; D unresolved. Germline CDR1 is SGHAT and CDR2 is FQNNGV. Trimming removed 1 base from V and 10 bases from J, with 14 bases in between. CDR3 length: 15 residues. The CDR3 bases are TGTGCCAGCAGCTTAGTCCTACCAGGCTCCTCACCCCTCCACTTT. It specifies CASSLVLPGSSPLHF.

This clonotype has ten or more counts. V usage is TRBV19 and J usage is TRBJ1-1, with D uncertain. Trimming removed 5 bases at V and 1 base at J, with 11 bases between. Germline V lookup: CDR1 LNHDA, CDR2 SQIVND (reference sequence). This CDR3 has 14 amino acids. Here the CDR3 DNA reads TGTGCCAGTAGTCGCCGCCATTCGAACACTGAAGCTTTCTTT. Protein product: CASSRRHSNTEAFF.

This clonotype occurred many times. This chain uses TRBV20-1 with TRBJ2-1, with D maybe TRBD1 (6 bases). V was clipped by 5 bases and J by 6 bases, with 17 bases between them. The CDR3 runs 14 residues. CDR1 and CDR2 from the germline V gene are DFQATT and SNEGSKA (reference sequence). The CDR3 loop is CSAQTGLRGNEQFF. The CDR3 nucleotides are TGCAGTGCTCAGACAGGCCTTAGGGGCAATGAGCAGTTCTTC.

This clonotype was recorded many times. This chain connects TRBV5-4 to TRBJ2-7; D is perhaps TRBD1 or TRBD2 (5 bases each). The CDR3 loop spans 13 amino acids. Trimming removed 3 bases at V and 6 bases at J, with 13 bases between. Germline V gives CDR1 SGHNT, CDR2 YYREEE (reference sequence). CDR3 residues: CASSSGPTPEQYF. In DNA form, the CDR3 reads TGTGCCAGCAGCTCGGGACCCACGCCCGAGCAGTACTTC. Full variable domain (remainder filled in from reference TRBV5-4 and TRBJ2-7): ETGVTQSPTHLIKTRGQQVTLRCSSQSGHNTVSWYQQALGQGPQFIFQYYREEENGRGNFPPRFSGLQFPNYSSELNVNALELDDSALYLCASSSGPTPEQYFGPGTRLTVT.

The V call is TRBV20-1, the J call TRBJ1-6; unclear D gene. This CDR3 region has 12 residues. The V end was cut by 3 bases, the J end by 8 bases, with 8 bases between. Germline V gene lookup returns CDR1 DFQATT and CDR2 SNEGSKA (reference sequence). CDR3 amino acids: CSASRSDSPLHF. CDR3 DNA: TGCAGTGCTAGCCGATCGGATTCACCCCTCCACTTT.

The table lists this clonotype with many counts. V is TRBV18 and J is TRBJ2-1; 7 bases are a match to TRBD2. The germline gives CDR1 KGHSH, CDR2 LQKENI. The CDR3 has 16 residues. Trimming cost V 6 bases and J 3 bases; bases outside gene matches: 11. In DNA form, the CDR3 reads TGTGCCAGCTCTCAAACGACTAGCTCCCACTACAATGAGCAGTTCTTC. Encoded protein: CASSQTTSSHYNEQFF.

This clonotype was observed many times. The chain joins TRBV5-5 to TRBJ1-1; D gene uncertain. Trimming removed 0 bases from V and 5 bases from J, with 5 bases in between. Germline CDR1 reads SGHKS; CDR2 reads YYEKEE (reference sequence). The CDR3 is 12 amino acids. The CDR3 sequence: CASSLVGTEAFF. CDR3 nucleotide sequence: TGTGCCAGCAGCTTGGTGGGTACTGAAGCTTTCTTT.

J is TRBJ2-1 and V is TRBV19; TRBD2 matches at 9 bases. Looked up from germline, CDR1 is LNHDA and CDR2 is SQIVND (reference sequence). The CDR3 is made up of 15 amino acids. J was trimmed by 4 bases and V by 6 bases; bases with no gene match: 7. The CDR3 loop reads CASSQTSGHYNEQFF. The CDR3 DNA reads TGTGCCAGTAGCCAGACTAGCGGCCATTACAATGAGCAGTTCTTC.

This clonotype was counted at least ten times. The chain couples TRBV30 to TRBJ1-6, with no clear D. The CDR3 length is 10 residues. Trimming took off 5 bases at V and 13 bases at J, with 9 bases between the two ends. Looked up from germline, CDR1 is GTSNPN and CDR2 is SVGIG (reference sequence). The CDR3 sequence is CAWGRFPLHF. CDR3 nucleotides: TGTGCCTGGGGTCGTTTCCCCCTCCACTTT.

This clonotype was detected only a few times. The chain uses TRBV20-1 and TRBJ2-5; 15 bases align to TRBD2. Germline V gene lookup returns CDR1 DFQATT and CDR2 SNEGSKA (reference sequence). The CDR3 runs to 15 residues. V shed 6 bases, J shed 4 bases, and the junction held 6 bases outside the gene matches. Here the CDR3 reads CSAIRTSGGAETQYF. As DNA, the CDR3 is TGCAGTGCAATCCGGACTAGCGGGGGGGCAGAGACCCAGTACTTC.

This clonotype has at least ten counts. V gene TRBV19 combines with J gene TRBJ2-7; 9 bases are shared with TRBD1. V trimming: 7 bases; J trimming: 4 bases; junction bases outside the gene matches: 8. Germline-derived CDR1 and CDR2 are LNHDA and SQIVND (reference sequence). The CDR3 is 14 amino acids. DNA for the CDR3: TGTGCCAGTAAGGAGACAGGGGGGAGGTACGAGCAGTACTTC. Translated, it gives CASKETGGRYEQYF.

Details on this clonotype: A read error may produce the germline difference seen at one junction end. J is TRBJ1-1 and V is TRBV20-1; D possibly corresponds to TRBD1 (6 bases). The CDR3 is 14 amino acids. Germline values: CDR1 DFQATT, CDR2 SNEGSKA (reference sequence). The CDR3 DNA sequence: TGCAGTGCCAGCGGGGGGCGAAGGAACACTGAAGCTATCTTT. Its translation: CSASGGRRNTEAIF.

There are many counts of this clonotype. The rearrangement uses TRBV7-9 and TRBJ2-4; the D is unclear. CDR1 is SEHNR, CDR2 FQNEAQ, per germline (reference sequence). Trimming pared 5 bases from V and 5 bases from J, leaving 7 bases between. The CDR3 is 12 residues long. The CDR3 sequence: CASSPSENIQYF. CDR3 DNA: TGTGCCAGCAGCCCCTCGGAAAACATTCAGTACTTC.

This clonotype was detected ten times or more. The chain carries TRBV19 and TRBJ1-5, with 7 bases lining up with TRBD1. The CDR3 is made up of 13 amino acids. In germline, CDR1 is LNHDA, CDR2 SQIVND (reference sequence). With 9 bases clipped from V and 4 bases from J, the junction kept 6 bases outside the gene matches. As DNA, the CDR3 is TGTGCCAGCGGGACAGCGGTTAATCAGCCCCAGCATTTT. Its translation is CASGTAVNQPQHF.

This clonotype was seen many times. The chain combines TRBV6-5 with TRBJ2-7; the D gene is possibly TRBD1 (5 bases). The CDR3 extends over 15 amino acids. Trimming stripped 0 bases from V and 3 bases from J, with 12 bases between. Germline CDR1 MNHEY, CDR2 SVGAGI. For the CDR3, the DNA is TGTGCCAGCAGTTACTCGGGTGGGGCAGGCTACGAGCAGTACTTC. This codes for CASSYSGGAGYEQYF.

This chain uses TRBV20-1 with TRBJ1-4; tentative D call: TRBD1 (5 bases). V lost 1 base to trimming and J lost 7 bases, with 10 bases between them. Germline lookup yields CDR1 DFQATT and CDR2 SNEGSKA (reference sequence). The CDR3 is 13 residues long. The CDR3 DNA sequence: TGCAGTGCTAGAGGGGGGTCCCGTGAAAAACTGTTTTTT. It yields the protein CSARGGSREKLFF.

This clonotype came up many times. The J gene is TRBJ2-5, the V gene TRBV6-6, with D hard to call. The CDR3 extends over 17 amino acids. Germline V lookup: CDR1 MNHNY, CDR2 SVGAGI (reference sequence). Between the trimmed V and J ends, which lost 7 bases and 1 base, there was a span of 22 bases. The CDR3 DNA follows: TGTGCCAGCACGTCAGTTTCCCGGAACACCTTCCAAGAGACCCAGTACTTC. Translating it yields CASTSVSRNTFQETQYF.

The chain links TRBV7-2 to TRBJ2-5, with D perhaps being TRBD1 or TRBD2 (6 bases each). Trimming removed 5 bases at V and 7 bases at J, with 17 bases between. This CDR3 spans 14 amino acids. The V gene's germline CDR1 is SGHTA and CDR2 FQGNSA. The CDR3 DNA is TGTGCCAGCAGCCTCCTGGGGGCGGGATTGACCCAGTACTTC. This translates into CASSLLGAGLTQYF.